The clone carrying this T cell receptor beta chain appeared a few times. What it binds is unknown. The study excluded patients with uncontrolled infection, other autoimmune disease, pregnancy or lactation. This CDR3 is built from 18 residues. Germline V gives CDR1 SGDLS, CDR2 YYNGEE. V lost 2 bases and J 7 bases, leaving 28 bases between the germline ends. The sample belongs to a study of T cells in Graves' hyperthyroidism and ophthalmopathy. Overall study findings and caveats: Ophthalmopathy was separated from stable hyperthyroidism by a 13 V-J model. Researchers found most expanded thyroid clonotypes above 0.001 in blood as well.

RNA transcripts yielded amplified TCR beta CDR3 regions. HTBI primers were the set used in a first-round RT-PCR of the TCR CDR3. TCRdb redid the calling of the multiplex PCR reads with MiXCR, one entry per CDR3 protein. The sample holds 660,000 or so distinct CDR3 sequences, about 45% seen once. The V call is TRBV9, the J call TRBJ2-7; D assignment may be TRBD1 or TRBD2 (6 bases each). The TCR was taken from an adult man with Graves' disease, either hyperthyroidism or ophthalmopathy (not recorded which). The sequenced material came from peripheral blood or thyroid tissue (not recorded which). This CDR3 is CASSVSTGIGTSLREQYF. The CDR3 region has the DNA TGTGCCAGCAGCGTTTCGACAGGTATAGGGACTTCTCTACGAGAGCAGTACTTC.